This passage covers 5 T cell receptor beta chains from one sample sequenced in a study of T cells in Graves' hyperthyroidism and ophthalmopathy. Amplified regions were TCR beta CDR3 sequences from RNA transcripts. HTBI primers were employed in a first-round RT-PCR of the TCR CDR3. TCRdb re-derived calls from the multiplex PCR reads in MiXCR, one entry per CDR3 protein. Of more than 300,000 distinct CDR3 sequences listed, more than 14% are singletons. Sequenced: blood. All receptors derive from a young woman with Graves' ophthalmopathy.

V gene TRBV28 combines with J gene TRBJ1-5; D is unresolved. V was trimmed by 11 bases and J by 2 bases, leaving 19 bases between them. The germline V gene has CDR1 MDHEN and CDR2 SYDVKM. The CDR3 is made up of 15 amino acids. This chain's CDR3 is CAGGLSLARNQPQHF. CDR3 coding DNA: TGTGCCGGCGGTTTAAGTTTGGCGCGCAATCAGCCCCAGCATTTT.

This clonotype was seen ten or more times. This chain links TRBV3-1 with TRBJ1-4; D not certain. Germline values: CDR1 LGHDT, CDR2 YNNKEL (reference sequence). The CDR3 sequence is 14 residues long. V lost 1 base and J 8 bases, leaving 11 bases between the germline ends. CDR3 sequence: CASSQGGRLEKLFF. The CDR3 DNA reads as TGTGCCAGCAGCCAAGGTGGAAGGCTCGAAAAACTGTTTTTT.

A few counts support this clonotype. V and J are TRBV2 and TRBJ2-7; no definite D call. CDR1 SNHLY and CDR2 FYNNEI come from the germline V gene. Deletions cut 5 bases from V and 0 bases from J, with 8 bases between. This CDR3 has 13 amino acids. The CDR3 loop is CASSNPSSYEQYF. CDR3 nucleotides: TGTGCCAGCAGTAACCCCAGCTCCTACGAGCAGTACTTC. The complete variable domain, with remaining parts taken from reference TRBV2 and TRBJ2-7, reads EPEVTQTPSHQVTQMGQEVILRCVPISNHLYFYWYRQILGQKVEFLVSFYNNEISEKSEIFDDQFSVERPDGSNFTLKIRSTKLEDSAMYFCASSNPSSYEQYFGPGTRLTVT.

This clonotype was observed many times. This chain uses TRBV20-1 with TRBJ1-5; TRBD1 might be the D (5 bases). This CDR3 is 15 amino acids long. Germline values: CDR1 DFQATT, CDR2 SNEGSKA (reference sequence). The V and J ends lost 1 base and 7 bases respectively, with 17 bases between them. In nucleotides, the CDR3 is TGCAGTGCTAGAGGGCCAGGGCCGCGCGGCCAGCCCCAGCATTTT. This translates into CSARGPGPRGQPQHF.

V and J are TRBV4-2 and TRBJ2-7, with 11 bases that match TRBD1. This CDR3 is built from 16 residues. Unmatched junction bases numbered 5, after V lost 0 bases and J lost 4 bases. Germline V gene lookup returns CDR1 LGHNA and CDR2 YNFKEQ. The CDR3 DNA is TGTGCCAGCAGCCAAGAAAGGACAGGGGGCTCTTACGAGCAGTACTTC. Its translation: CASSQERTGGSYEQYF.